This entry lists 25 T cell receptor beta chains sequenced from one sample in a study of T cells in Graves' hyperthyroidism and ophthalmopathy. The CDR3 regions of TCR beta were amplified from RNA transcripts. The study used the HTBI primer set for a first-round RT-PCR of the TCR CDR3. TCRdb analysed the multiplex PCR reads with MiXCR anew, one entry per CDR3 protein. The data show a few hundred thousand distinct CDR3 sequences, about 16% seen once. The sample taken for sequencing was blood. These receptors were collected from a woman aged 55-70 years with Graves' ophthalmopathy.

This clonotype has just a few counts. The CDR3 spells CASSPGGSGTRNEQFF. The CDR3 nucleotides read TGTGCCAGCAGTCCCGGGGGTAGCGGGACCCGCAATGAGCAGTTCTTC. The rearrangement links TRBV12-3 or TRBV12-4 to TRBJ2-1, with TRBD2 matching over 8 bases. V lost 5 bases to trimming and J lost 6 bases; unmatched junction nucleotides: 12. The CDR3 is 16 amino acids.

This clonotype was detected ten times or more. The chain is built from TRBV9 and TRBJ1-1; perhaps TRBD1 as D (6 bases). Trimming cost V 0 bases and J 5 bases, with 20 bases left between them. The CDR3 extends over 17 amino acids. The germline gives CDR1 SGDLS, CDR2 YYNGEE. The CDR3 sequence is CASSVADFGYGQTEAFF. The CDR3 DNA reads TGTGCCAGCAGCGTAGCTGATTTCGGGTACGGACAGACTGAAGCTTTCTTT.

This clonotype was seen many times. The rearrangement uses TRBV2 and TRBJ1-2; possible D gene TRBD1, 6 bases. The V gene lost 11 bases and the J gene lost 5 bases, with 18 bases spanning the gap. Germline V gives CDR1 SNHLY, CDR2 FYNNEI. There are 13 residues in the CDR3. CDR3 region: CASRGQTFYGYTF. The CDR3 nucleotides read TGTGCCTCTAGAGGACAGACTTTTTATGGCTACACCTTC. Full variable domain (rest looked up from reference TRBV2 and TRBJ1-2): EPEVTQTPSHQVTQMGQEVILRCVPISNHLYFYWYRQILGQKVEFLVSFYNNEISEKSEIFDDQFSVERPDGSNFTLKIRSTKLEDSAMYFCASRGQTFYGYTFGSGTRLTVV.

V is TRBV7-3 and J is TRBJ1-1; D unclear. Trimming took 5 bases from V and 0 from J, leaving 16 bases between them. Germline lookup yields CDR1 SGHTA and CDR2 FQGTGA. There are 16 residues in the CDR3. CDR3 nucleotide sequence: TGTGCCAGCAGCCTAGACCGTCTTACGGTGAACACTGAAGCTTTCTTT. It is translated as CASSLDRLTVNTEAFF.

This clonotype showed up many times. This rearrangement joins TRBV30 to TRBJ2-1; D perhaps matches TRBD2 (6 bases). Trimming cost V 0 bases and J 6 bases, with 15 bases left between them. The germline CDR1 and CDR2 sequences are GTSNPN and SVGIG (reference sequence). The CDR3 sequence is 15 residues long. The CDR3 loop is CAWSVGLAQGNEQFF. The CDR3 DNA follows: TGTGCCTGGAGTGTTGGGCTAGCGCAAGGCAATGAGCAGTTCTTC.

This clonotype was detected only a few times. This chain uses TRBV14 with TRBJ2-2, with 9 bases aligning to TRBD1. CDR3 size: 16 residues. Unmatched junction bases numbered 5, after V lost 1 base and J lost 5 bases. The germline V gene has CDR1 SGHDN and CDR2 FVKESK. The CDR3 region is CASSQGGTGPTGELFF. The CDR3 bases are TGTGCCAGCAGCCAAGGGGGGACAGGGCCGACCGGGGAGCTGTTTTTT.

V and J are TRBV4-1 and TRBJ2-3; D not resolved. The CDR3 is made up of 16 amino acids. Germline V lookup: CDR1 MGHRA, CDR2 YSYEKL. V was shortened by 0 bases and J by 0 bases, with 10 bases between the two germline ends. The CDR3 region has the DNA TGCGCCAGCAGCCAAGACCGCGCAGCTAGCACAGATACGCAGTATTTT. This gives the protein CASSQDRAASTDTQYF.

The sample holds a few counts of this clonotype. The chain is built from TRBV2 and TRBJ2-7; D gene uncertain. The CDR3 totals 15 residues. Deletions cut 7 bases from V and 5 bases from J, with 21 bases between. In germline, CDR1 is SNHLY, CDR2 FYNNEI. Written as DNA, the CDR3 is TGTGCCAGCACCATCATAGGGCTAGATAAGGACGAGCAGTACTTC. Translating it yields CASTIIGLDKDEQYF.

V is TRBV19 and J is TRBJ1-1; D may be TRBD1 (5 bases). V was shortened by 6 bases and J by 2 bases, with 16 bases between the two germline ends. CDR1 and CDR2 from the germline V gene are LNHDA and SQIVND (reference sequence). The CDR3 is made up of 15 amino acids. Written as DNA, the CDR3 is TGTGCCAGTAGCCCCCTGATCGGGACCAACACTGAAGCTTTCTTT. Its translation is CASSPLIGTNTEAFF.

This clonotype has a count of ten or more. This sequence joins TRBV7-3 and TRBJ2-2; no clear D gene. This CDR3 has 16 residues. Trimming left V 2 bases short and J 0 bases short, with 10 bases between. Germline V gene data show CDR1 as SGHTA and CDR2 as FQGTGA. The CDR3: CASSLGGLANTGELFF. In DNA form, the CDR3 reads TGTGCCAGCAGCTTAGGCGGTCTAGCGAACACCGGGGAGCTGTTTTTT.

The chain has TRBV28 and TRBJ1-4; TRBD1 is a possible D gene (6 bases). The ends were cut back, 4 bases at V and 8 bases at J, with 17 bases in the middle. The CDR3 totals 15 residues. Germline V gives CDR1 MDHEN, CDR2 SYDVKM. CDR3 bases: TGTGCCAGCAGTTCCTTGCAGGGGTTATACGAAAAACTGTTTTTT. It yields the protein CASSSLQGLYEKLFF.

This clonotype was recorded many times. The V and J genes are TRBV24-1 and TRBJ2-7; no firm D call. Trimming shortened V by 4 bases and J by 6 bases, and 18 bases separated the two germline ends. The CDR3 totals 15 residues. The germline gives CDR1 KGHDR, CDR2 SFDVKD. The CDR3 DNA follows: TGTGCCACCAGTGACCCCGACTCGATAATGGGCGAGCAGTACTTC. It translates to CATSDPDSIMGEQYF.

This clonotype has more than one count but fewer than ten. The CDR3 is CASRGEGETQYF. Here the CDR3 DNA reads TGTGCCAGCAGAGGAGAGGGAGAGACCCAGTACTTC. This chain joins TRBV6-1 and TRBJ2-5, with a tentative D call TRBD2 (5 bases). The CDR3 covers 12 residues. V lost 6 bases and J 4 bases, leaving 9 bases between the germline ends. CDR1 is MNHNS and CDR2 is SASEGT in the germline V gene.

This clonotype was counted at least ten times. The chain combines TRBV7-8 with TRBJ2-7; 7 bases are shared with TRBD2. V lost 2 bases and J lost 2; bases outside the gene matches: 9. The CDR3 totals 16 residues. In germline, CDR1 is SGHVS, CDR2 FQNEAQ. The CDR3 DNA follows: TGTGCCAGCAGCTTACGGTCGTTAGCGGGTCCCTACGAGCAGTACTTC. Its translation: CASSLRSLAGPYEQYF.

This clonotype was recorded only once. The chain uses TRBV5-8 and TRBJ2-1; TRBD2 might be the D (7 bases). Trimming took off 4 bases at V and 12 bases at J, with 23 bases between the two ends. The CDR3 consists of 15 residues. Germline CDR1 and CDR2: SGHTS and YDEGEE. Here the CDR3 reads CASSHSRGGVVSQFF. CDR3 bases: TGTGCCAGCAGCCATTCACGAGGGGGGGTGGTATCGCAGTTCTTC.

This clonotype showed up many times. The CDR3 spells CASSEVALREQYF. The CDR3 coding sequence is TGTGCCAGCAGTGAAGTCGCCCTTAGGGAGCAGTACTTC. The chain links TRBV6-1 to TRBJ2-7; no clear D. V dropped 1 base and J dropped 7 bases, with 11 bases sitting between them. The CDR3 totals 13 residues. The germline gives CDR1 MNHNS, CDR2 SASEGT.

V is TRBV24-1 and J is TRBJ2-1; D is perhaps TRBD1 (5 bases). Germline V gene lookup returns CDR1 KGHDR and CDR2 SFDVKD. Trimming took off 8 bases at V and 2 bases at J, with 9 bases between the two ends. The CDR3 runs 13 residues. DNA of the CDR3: TGTGCCACCATGGGGCTCCCCTACAATGAGCAGTTCTTC. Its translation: CATMGLPYNEQFF.

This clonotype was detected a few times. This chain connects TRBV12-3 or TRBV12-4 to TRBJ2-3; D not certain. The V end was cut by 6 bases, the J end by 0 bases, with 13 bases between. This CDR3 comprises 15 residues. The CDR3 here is CASRGRYSSTDTQYF. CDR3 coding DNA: TGTGCCAGCAGGGGCCGGTACTCTAGCACAGATACGCAGTATTTT.

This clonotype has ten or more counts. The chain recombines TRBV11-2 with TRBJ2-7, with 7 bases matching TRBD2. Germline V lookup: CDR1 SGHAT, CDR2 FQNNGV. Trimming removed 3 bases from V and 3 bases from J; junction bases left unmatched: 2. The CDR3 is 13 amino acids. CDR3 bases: TGTGCCAGCAGCTTCGCGGGAGTCTACGAGCAGTACTTC. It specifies CASSFAGVYEQYF.

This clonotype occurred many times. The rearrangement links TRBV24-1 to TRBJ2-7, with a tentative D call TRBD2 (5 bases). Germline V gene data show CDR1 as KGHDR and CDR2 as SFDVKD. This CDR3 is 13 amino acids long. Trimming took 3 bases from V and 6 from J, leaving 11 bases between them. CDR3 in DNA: TGTGCCACCAGTGATAGGACTTTTGGCGAGCAGTACTTC. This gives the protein CATSDRTFGEQYF.

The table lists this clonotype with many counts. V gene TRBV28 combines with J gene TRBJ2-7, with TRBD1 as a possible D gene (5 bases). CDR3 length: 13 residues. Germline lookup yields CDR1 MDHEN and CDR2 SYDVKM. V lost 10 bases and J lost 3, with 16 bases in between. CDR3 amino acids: CATSDAGIYEQYF. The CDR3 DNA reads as TGTGCCACGTCTGATGCAGGGATCTACGAGCAGTACTTC.

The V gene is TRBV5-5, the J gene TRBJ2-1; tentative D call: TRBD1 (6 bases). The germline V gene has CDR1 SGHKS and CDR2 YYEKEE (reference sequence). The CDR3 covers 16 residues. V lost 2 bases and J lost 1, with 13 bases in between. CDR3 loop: CASSFEGGGSYNEQFF. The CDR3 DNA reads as TGTGCCAGCAGCTTCGAAGGGGGTGGGTCCTACAATGAGCAGTTCTTC.

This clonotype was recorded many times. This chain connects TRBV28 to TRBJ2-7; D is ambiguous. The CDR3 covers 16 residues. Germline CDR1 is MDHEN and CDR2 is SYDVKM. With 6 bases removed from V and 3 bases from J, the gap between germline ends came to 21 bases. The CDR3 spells CASSPPTAPPNYEQYF. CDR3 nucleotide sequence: TGTGCCAGCAGCCCGCCGACTGCCCCCCCGAACTACGAGCAGTACTTC.

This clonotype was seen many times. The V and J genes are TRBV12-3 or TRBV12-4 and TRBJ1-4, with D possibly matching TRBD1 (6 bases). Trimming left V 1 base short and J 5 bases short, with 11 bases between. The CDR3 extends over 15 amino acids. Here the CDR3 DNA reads TGTGCCAGCAGTTTAGGAGGGCAGGGGAATGAAAAACTGTTTTTT. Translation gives CASSLGGQGNEKLFF.

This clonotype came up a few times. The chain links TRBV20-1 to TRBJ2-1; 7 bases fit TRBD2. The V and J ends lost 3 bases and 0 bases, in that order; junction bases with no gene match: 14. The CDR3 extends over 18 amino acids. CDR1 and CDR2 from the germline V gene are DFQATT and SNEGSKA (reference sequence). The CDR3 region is CSARGRGLAPGSYNEQFF. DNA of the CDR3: TGCAGTGCTAGGGGGAGGGGCCTAGCGCCTGGCTCCTACAATGAGCAGTTCTTC.